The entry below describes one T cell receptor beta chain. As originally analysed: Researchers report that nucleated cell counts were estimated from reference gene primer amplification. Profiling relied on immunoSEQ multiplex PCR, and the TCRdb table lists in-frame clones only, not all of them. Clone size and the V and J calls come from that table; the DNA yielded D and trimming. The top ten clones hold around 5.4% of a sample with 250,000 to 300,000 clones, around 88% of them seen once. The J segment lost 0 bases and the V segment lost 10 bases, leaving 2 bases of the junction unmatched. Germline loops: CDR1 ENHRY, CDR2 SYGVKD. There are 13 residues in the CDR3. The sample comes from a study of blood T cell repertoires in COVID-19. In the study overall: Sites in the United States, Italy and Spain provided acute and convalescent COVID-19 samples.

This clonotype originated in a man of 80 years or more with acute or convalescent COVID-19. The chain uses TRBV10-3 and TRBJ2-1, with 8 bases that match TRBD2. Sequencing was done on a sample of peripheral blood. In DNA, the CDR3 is TGTGCCAACAGCGGGAGCTCCTACAATGAGCAGTTCTTC. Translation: CANSGSSYNEQFF.